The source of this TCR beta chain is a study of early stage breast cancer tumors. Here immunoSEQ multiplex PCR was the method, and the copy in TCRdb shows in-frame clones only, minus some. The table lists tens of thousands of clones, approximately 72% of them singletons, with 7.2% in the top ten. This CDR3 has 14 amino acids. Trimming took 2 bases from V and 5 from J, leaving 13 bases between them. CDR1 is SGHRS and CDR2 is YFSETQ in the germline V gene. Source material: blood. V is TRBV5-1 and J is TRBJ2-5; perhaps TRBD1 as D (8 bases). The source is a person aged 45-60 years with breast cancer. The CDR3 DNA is TGCGCCAGCAGCTTCGGACAGGGAGGGGAGACCCAGTACTTC. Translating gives CASSFGQGGETQYF.